This is a list of T cell receptor beta chains from one sample in a study of T cell responses to AZD1222 COVID-19 vaccine. Generated by immunoSEQ multiplex PCR, the TCRdb table keeps only in-frame clones and is missing some. The sample consists of 150,000 or so clones, roughly 94% of them appearing once. Here the sequenced sample was peripheral blood, taken 28 days after the second AZD1222 dose. The receptors derive from an adult who received the AZD1222 COVID-19 vaccine. CDR3s include the opening cysteine and the closing phenylalanine or tryptophan. The D gene is left open where the match is weak. Size is omitted from some rows. Given values are once, few, many or a class for expanded clones.

abundance: NA
v_gene: TRBV7-8
j_gene: TRBJ2-7
d_gene: NA
CDR3aa: CASSPFRAGQRREQYF
CDR3nt: TGTGCCAGCAGCCCCTTCAGAGCGGGACAGCGGAGAGAGCAGTACTTC

abundance: NA
v_gene: TRBV5-4
j_gene: TRBJ1-2
d_gene: TRBD1
CDR3aa: CASSRQGSLGYTF
CDR3nt: TGTGCCAGCAGCCGACAGGGATCGCTTGGCTACACCTTC

abundance: NA
v_gene: TRBV10-3
j_gene: TRBJ2-7
d_gene: TRBD1
CDR3aa: CAISDRDRNSYEQYF
CDR3nt: TGTGCCATCAGTGACCGGGACAGAAATTCCTACGAGCAGTACTTC

abundance: NA
v_gene: TRBV18
j_gene: TRBJ1-2
d_gene: NA
CDR3aa: CASSPRGERDYGYTF
CDR3nt: TGTGCCAGCTCACCACGGGGGGAAAGGGACTATGGCTACACCTTC

abundance: NA
v_gene: TRBV6-5
j_gene: TRBJ2-1
d_gene: NA
CDR3aa: CATHRQGSYNEQFF
CDR3nt: TGTGCCACCCATCGTCAGGGGTCCTACAATGAGCAGTTCTTC

abundance: NA
v_gene: TRBV5-1
j_gene: TRBJ2-3
d_gene: TRBD2
CDR3aa: CASSLAVTSGTYTQYF
CDR3nt: TGCGCCAGCAGCTTGGCAGTGACTAGCGGGACTTATACGCAGTATTTT

abundance: NA
v_gene: TRBV12-3/TRBV12-4
j_gene: TRBJ2-3
d_gene: NA
CDR3aa: CASSLGLYTQYF
CDR3nt: TGTGCCAGCAGTTTGGGACTTTATACGCAGTATTTT

abundance: NA
v_gene: TRBV2
j_gene: TRBJ1-1
d_gene: TRBD1
CDR3aa: CASSELGTGIGAFF
CDR3nt: TGTGCCAGCAGTGAACTGGGGACAGGAATAGGGGCTTTCTTT

abundance: NA
v_gene: TRBV2
j_gene: TRBJ2-7
d_gene: TRBD1
CDR3aa: CASRDRQGSYEQYF
CDR3nt: TGTGCCAGCAGGGACAGACAGGGGTCCTACGAGCAGTACTTC

abundance: once
v_gene: TRBV4-1
j_gene: TRBJ1-1
d_gene: NA
CDR3aa: CASSQVEGWGTEAFF
CDR3nt: TGCGCCAGCAGCCAAGTTGAGGGCTGGGGCACTGAAGCTTTCTTT

abundance: NA
v_gene: TRBV28
j_gene: TRBJ2-7
d_gene: NA
CDR3aa: CASSQQGYEQYF
CDR3nt: TGTGCCAGCAGTCAACAGGGATACGAGCAGTACTTC

abundance: NA
v_gene: TRBV10-3
j_gene: TRBJ2-1
d_gene: TRBD2
CDR3aa: CAIGERGQINEQFF
CDR3nt: TGTGCCATCGGTGAGCGGGGTCAGATTAATGAGCAGTTCTTC

abundance: NA
v_gene: TRBV14
j_gene: TRBJ1-2
d_gene: NA
CDR3aa: CASSQVSRYGYTF
CDR3nt: TGTGCCAGCAGCCAAGTTTCGCGCTATGGCTACACCTTC

abundance: NA
v_gene: TRBV7-9
j_gene: TRBJ2-5
d_gene: NA
CDR3aa: CASSPSDTQEAQYF
CDR3nt: TGTGCCAGCAGCCCATCGGACACGCAAGAGGCCCAGTACTTC

abundance: NA
v_gene: TRBV5-8
j_gene: TRBJ1-5
d_gene: TRBD1
CDR3aa: CASSGQGLSNQPQHF
CDR3nt: TGTGCCAGCAGCGGACAGGGTTTGAGCAATCAGCCCCAGCATTTT

abundance: NA
v_gene: TRBV7-9
j_gene: TRBJ2-1
d_gene: NA
CDR3aa: CASSPYNNEQFF
CDR3nt: TGTGCCAGCAGCCCCTATAACAATGAGCAGTTCTTC

abundance: NA
v_gene: TRBV7-8
j_gene: TRBJ2-5
d_gene: NA
CDR3aa: CASSLEGRLVRETQYF
CDR3nt: TGTGCCAGCAGCTTAGAAGGCAGGTTGGTCCGAGAGACCCAGTACTTC

abundance: NA
v_gene: TRBV6-6
j_gene: TRBJ1-1
d_gene: TRBD1
CDR3aa: CASRSQGARAFF
CDR3nt: TGTGCCAGCAGGTCACAGGGGGCGCGGGCTTTCTTT

abundance: once
v_gene: TRBV7-9
j_gene: TRBJ2-4
d_gene: NA
CDR3aa: CASSLALAKNIQYF
CDR3nt: TGTGCCAGCAGCTTAGCACTAGCCAAAAACATTCAGTACTTC

abundance: NA
v_gene: TRBV14
j_gene: TRBJ1-1
d_gene: NA
CDR3aa: CASRRGRMNTEAFF
CDR3nt: TGTGCCAGCAGGCGAGGACGGATGAACACTGAAGCTTTCTTT

abundance: NA
v_gene: TRBV4-3
j_gene: TRBJ1-2
d_gene: NA
CDR3aa: CASSQEIGQRGGYTF
CDR3nt: TGCGCCAGCAGCCAAGAAATAGGCCAGAGGGGCGGCTACACCTTC

abundance: NA
v_gene: TRBV6-5
j_gene: TRBJ1-1
d_gene: TRBD1
CDR3aa: CASSRTGSTEAFF
CDR3nt: TGTGCCAGCAGTAGGACAGGTTCCACTGAAGCTTTCTTT

abundance: NA
v_gene: TRBV27
j_gene: TRBJ2-4
d_gene: TRBD2
CDR3aa: CASSSGNGDIQYF
CDR3nt: TGTGCCAGCAGTAGCGGGAATGGAGACATTCAGTACTTC

abundance: NA
v_gene: TRBV19
j_gene: TRBJ1-4
d_gene: NA
CDR3aa: CASSPQGGGEKLFF
CDR3nt: TGTGCCAGTAGTCCCCAGGGTGGCGGTGAAAAACTGTTTTTT

abundance: NA
v_gene: TRBV3-1/TRBV3-2
j_gene: TRBJ1-2
d_gene: NA
CDR3aa: CASSREEGYTF
CDR3nt: TGTGCCAGCAGCCGGGAGGAGGGCTACACCTTC

abundance: NA
v_gene: TRBV18
j_gene: TRBJ1-2
d_gene: TRBD1
CDR3aa: CASSPGTGLGYTF
CDR3nt: TGTGCCAGCTCACCAGGGACAGGGCTCGGCTACACCTTC

abundance: NA
v_gene: TRBV27
j_gene: TRBJ1-2
d_gene: TRBD1
CDR3aa: CANQEQGDYTF
CDR3nt: TGTGCCAACCAAGAACAGGGGGACTACACCTTC